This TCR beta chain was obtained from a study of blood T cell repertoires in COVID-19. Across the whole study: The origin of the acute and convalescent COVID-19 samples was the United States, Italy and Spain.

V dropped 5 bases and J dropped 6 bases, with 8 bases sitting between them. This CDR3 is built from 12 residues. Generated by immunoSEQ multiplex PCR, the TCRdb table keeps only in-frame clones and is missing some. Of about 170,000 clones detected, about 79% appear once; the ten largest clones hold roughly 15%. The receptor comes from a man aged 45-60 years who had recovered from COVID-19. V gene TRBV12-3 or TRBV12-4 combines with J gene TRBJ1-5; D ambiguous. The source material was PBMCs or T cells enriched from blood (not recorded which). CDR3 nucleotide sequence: TGTGCCAGCAGTGTACAGTTTCAGCCCCAGCATTTT. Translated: CASSVQFQPQHF.